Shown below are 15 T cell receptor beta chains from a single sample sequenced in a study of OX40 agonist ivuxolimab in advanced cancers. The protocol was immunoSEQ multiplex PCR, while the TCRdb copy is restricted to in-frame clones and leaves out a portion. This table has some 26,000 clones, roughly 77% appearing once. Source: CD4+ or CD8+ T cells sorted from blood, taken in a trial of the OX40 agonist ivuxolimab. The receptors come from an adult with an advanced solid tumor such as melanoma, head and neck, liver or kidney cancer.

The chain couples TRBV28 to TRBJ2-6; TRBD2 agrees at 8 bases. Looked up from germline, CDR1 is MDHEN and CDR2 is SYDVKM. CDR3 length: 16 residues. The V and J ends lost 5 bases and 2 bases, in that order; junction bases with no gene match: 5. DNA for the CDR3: TGTGCCAGCAGTGGGACTAGTCCGGCTGGGGCCAACGTCCTGACTTTC. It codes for CASSGTSPAGANVLTF.

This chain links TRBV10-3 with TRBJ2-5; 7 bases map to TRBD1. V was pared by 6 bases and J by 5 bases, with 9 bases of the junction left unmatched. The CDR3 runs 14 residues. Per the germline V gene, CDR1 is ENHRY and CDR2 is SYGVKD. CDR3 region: CAISQGTDSETQYF. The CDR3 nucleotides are TGTGCCATCAGCCAAGGGACAGATTCGGAGACCCAGTACTTC.

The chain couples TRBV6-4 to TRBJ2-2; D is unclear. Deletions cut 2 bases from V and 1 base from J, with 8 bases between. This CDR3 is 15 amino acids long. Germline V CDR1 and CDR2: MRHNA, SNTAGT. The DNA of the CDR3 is TGTGCCAGCAGTGACAGTGGGGTGAACACCGGGGAGCTGTTTTTT. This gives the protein CASSDSGVNTGELFF.

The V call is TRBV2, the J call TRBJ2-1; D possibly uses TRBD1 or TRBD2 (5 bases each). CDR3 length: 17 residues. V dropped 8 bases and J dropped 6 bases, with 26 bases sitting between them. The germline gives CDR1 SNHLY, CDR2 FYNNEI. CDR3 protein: CASSLLPGSIGANEQFF. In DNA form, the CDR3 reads TGTGCCAGCTCTTTACTACCCGGGTCCATCGGGGCCAATGAGCAGTTCTTC.

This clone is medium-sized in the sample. This CDR3 is CASSIDWTGRPSEQYF. The DNA for the CDR3 is TGTGCCAGTAGTATAGATTGGACAGGGCGTCCGAGTGAGCAGTACTTC. The V call is TRBV19, the J call TRBJ2-7; 8 bases fit TRBD1. The trim removed 0 bases at V and 7 bases at J, leaving 11 bases unmatched. This CDR3 region has 16 residues. Germline CDR1 reads LNHDA; CDR2 reads SQIVND (reference sequence).

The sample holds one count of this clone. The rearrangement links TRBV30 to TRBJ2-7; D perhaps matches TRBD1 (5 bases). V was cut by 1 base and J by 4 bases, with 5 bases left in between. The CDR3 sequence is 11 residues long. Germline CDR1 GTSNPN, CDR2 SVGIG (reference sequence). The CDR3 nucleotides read TGTGCCTGGAGTGGACAGTACGAGCAGTACTTC. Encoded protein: CAWSGQYEQYF.

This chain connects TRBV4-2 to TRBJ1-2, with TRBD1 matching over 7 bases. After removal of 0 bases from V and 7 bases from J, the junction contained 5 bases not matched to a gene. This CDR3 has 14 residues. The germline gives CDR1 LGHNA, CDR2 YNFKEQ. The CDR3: CASSQERGPFGYTF. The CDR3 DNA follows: TGTGCCAGCAGCCAAGAGAGGGGGCCCTTTGGCTACACCTTC.

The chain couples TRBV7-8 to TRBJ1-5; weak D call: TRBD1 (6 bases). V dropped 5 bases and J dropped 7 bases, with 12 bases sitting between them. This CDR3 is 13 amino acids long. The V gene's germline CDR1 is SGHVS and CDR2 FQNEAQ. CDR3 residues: CASSVLQGQPQHF. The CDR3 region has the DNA TGTGCCAGCAGCGTTTTACAGGGACAGCCCCAGCATTTT.

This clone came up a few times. For the CDR3, the DNA is TGTGCCAGCAGTTTTGCGGAGGGGGAGACCCAGTACTTC. Translation: CASSFAEGETQYF. The V call is TRBV27, the J call TRBJ2-5, with a tentative D call TRBD2 (6 bases). Germline V gives CDR1 MNHEY, CDR2 SMNVEV (reference sequence). Trimming left V 3 bases short and J 5 bases short, with 10 bases between. This CDR3 has 13 amino acids.

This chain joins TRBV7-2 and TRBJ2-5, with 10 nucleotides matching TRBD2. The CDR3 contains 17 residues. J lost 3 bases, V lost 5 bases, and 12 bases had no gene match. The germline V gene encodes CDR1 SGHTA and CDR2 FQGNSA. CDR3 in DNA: TGTGCCAGCAGCCCCTGGGGACTAGCGTCCCCCGAAGAGACCCAGTACTTC. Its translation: CASSPWGLASPEETQYF.

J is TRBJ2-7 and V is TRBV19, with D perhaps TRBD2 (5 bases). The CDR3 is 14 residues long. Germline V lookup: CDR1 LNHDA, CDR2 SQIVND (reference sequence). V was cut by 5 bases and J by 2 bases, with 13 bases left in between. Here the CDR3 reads CASSRARGTYEQYF. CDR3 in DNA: TGTGCCAGTAGTCGCGCACGGGGTACCTACGAGCAGTACTTC.

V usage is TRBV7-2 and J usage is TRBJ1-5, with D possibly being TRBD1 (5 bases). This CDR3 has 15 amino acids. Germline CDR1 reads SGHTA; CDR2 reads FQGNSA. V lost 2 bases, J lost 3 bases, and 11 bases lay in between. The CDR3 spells CASSLTTGYNQPQHF. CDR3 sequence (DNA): TGTGCCAGCAGCTTAACCACAGGTTACAATCAGCCCCAGCATTTT.

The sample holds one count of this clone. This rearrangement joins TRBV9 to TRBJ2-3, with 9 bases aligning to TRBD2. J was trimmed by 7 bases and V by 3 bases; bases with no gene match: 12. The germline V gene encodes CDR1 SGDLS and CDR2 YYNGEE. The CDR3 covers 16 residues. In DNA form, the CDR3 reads TGTGCCAGCAGCGATGGGACTAGCCCATGGGTTAATACGCAGTATTTT. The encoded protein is CASSDGTSPWVNTQYF.

Here the CDR3 reads CASSVMASGSYEQYF. The CDR3 coding sequence is TGTGCCAGCAGCGTAATGGCTAGCGGGAGTTACGAGCAGTACTTC. The gene calls are TRBV9 and TRBJ2-7, with 10 bases identical to TRBD2. Trimming took 1 base from V and 4 from J; bases not matched to a gene: 5. The CDR3 contains 15 residues. Germline CDR1 and CDR2: SGDLS and YYNGEE.

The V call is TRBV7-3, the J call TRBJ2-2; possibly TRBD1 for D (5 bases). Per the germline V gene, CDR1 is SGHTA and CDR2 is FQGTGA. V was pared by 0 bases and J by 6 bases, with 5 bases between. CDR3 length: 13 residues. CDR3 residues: CASSLTGPGELFF. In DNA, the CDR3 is TGTGCCAGCAGCTTAACGGGGCCCGGGGAGCTGTTTTTT.